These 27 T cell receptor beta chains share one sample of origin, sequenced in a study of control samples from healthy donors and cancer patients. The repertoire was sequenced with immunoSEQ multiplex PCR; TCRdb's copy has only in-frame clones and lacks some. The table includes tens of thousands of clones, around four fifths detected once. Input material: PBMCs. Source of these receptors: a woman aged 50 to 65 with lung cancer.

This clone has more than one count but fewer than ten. CDR3 bases: TGCGCCAGCAGCGCCGGGACGGCCGAGAACACTGAAGCTTTCTTT. Translated, it gives CASSAGTAENTEAFF. This chain connects TRBV5-1 to TRBJ1-1; D might be TRBD1 (5 bases). Germline V gene sequence: CDR1 SGHRS, CDR2 YFSETQ. V lost 4 bases to trimming and J lost 1 base, with 14 bases between them. CDR3 length equals 15 residues.

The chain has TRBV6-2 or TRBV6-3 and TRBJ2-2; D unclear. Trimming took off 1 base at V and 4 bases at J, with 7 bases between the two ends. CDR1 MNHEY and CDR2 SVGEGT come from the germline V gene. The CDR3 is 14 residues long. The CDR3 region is CASSYFVLTGELFF. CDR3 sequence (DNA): TGTGCCAGCAGTTACTTCGTCCTCACCGGGGAGCTGTTTTTT.

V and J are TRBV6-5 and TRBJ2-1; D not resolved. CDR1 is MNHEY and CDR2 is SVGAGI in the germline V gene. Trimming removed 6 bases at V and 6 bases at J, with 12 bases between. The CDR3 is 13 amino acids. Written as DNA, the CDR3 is TGTGCCAGCAGCCTACTCTCTAGCAATGAGCAGTTCTTC. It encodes CASSLLSSNEQFF.

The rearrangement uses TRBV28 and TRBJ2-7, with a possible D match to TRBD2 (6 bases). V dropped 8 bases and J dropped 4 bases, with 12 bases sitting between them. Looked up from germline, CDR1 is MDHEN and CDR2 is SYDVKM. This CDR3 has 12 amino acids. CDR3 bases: TGTGCCAGCGCGGAGGGGAGTTACGAGCAGTACTTC. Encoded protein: CASAEGSYEQYF.

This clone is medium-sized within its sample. This chain's CDR3 is CASTKGSSGDNEQFF. CDR3 DNA sequence: TGTGCCAGCACCAAAGGTTCTAGCGGGGACAATGAGCAGTTCTTC. The rearrangement joins TRBV6-5 to TRBJ2-1, with TRBD2 matching 9 bases. Germline V gene data show CDR1 as MNHEY and CDR2 as SVGAGI. The ends lost 7 bases at V and 5 bases at J; junction bases unmatched: 9. The CDR3 sequence is 15 residues long.

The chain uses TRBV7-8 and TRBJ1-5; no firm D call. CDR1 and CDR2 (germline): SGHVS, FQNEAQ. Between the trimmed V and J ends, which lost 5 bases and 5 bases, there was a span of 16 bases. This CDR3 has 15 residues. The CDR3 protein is CASSPRIGYDQPQHF. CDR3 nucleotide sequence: TGTGCCAGCAGCCCCCGTATTGGCTATGATCAGCCCCAGCATTTT.

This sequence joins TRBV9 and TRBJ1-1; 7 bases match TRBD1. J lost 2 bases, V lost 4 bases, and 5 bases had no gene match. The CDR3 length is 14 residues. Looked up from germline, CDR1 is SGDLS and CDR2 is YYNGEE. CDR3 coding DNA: TGTGCCAGCAGCCAGAGAGGGGGCAACACTGAAGCTTTCTTT. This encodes CASSQRGGNTEAFF.

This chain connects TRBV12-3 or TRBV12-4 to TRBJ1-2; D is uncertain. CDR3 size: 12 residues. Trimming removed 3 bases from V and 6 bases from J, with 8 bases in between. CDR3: CASSFYQDGYTF. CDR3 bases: TGTGCCAGCAGTTTTTACCAGGATGGCTACACCTTC.

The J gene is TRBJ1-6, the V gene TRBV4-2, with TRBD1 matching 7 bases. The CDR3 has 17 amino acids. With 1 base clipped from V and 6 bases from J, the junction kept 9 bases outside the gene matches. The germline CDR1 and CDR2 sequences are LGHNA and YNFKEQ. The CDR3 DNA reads TGTGCCAGCAGCCAAGTAGGTCAGGGGGGCGGTAATTCACCCCTCCACTTT. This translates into CASSQVGQGGGNSPLHF.

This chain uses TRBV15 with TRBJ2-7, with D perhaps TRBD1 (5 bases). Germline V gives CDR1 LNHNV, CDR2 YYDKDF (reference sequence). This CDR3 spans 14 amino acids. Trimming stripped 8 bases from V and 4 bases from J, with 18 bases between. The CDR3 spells CATSGQGMGYEQYF. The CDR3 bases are TGTGCCACCTCCGGGCAGGGAATGGGATACGAGCAGTACTTC.

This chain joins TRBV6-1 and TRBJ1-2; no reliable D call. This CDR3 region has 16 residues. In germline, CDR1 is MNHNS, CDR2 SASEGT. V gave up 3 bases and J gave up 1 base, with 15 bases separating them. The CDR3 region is CASSDLYGGFNYGYTF. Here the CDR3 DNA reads TGTGCCAGCAGTGATCTATACGGCGGTTTTAACTATGGCTACACCTTC.

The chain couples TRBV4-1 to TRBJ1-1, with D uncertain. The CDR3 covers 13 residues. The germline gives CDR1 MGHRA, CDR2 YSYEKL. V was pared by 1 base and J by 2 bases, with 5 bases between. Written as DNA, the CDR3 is TGCGCCAGCAGCCAAGTGAGTAACACTGAAGCTTTCTTT. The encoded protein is CASSQVSNTEAFF.

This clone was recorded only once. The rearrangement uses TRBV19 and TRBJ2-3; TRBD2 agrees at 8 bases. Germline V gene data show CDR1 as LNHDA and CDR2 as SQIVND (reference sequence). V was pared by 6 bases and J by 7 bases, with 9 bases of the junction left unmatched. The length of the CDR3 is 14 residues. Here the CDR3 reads CASRTERGIHTQYF. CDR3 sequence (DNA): TGTGCCAGTAGAACTGAGCGGGGGATACATACGCAGTATTTT.

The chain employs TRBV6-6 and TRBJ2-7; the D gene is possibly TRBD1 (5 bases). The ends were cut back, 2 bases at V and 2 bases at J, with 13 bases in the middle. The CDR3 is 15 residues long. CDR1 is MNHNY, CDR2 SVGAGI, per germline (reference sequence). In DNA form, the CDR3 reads TGTGCCAGCAGTTACCTCCCGACAGATACCTACGAGCAGTACTTC. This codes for CASSYLPTDTYEQYF.

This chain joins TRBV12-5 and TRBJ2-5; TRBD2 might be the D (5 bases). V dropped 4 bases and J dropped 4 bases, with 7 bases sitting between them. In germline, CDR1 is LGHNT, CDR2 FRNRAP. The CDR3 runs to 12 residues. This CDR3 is CASGSEGETQYF. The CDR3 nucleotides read TGTGCTAGTGGTTCCGAGGGAGAGACCCAGTACTTC. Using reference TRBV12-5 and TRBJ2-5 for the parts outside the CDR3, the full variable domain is DARVTQTPRHKVTEMGQEVTMRCQPILGHNTVFWYRQTMMQGLELLAYFRNRAPLDDSGMPKDRFSAEMPDATLATLKIQPSEPRDSAVYFCASGSEGETQYFGPGTRLLVL.

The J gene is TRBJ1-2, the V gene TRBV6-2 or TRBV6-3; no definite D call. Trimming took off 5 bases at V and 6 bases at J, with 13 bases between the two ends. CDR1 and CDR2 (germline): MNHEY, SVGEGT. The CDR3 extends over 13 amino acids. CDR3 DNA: TGTGCCAGCAGTACCATTAGTGGAGATGGCTACACCTTC. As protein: CASSTISGDGYTF.

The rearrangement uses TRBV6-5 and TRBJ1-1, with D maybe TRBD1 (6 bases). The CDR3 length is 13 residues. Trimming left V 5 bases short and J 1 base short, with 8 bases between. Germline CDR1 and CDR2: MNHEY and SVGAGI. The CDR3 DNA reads TGTGCCAGCAGTCACAGGGAGAACACTGAAGCTTTCTTT. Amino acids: CASSHRENTEAFF.

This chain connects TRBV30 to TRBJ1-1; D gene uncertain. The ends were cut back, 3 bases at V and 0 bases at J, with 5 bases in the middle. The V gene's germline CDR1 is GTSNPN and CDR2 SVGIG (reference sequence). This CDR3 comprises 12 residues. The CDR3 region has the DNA TGTGCCTGGAGCCCGGTGAACACTGAAGCTTTCTTT. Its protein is CAWSPVNTEAFF.

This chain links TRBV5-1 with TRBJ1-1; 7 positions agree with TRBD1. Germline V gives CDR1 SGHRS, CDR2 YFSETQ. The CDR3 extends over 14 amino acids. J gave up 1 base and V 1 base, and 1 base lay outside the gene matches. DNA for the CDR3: TGCGCCAGCAGCTTGACAGGGGCGAACACTGAAGCTTTCTTT. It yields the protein CASSLTGANTEAFF.

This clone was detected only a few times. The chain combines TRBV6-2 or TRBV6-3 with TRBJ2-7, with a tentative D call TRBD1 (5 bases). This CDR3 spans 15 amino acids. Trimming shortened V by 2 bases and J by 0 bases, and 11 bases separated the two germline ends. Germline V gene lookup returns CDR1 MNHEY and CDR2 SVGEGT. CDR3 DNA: TGTGCCAGCAGTTACGACAGAAAAAGCTCCTACGAGCAGTACTTC. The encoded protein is CASSYDRKSSYEQYF.

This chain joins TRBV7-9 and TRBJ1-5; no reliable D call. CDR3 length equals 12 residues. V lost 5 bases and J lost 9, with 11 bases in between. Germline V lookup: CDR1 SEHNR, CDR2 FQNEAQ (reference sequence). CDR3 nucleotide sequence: TGTGCCAGCAGCGCAGACCAAGGGCCCCAGCATTTT. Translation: CASSADQGPQHF.

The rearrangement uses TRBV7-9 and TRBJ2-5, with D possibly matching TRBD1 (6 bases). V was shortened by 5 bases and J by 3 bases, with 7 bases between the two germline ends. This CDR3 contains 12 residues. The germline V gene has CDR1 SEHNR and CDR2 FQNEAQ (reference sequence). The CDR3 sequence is CASSQGKETQYF. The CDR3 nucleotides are TGTGCCAGCAGCCAGGGGAAAGAGACCCAGTACTTC.

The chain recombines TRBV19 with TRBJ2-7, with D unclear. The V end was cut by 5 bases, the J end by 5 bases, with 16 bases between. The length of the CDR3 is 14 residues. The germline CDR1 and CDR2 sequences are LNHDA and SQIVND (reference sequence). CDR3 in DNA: TGTGCCAGTAGTGTTTCCGGGTTCCAGGACGAGCAGTACTTC. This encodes CASSVSGFQDEQYF.

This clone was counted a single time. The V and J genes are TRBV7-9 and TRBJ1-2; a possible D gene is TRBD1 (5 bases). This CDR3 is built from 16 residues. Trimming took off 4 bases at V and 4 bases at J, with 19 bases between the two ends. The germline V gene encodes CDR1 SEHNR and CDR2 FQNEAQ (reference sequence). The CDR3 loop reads CASSSGAAENFYGYTF. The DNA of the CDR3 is TGTGCCAGCAGCTCCGGGGCAGCAGAAAACTTCTATGGCTACACCTTC. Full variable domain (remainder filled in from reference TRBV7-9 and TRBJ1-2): DTGVSQNPRHKITKRGQNVTFRCDPISEHNRLYWYRQTLGQGPEFLTYFQNEAQLEKSRLLSDRFSAERPKGSFSTLEIQRTEQGDSAMYLCASSSGAAENFYGYTFGSGTRLTVV.

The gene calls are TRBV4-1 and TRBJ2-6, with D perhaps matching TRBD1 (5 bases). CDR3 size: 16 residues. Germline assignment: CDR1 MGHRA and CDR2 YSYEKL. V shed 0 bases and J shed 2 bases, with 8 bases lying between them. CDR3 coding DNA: TGCGCCAGCAGCCAAGATAGCAGGGCTGGGGCCAACGTCCTGACTTTC. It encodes CASSQDSRAGANVLTF.

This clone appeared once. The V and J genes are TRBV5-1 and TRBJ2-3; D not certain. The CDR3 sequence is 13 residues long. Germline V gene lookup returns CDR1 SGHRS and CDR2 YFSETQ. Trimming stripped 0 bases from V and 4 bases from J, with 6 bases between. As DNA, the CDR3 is TGCGCCAGCAGCTTGGCCCCGGCAGATACGCAGTATTTT. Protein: CASSLAPADTQYF.

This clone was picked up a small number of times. The CDR3 sequence: CASSPQVSSGNTIYF. In DNA, the CDR3 is TGTGCCAGCAGCCCCCAGGTATCCTCTGGAAACACCATATATTTT. The chain joins TRBV7-2 to TRBJ1-3; no reliable D call. The germline CDR1 and CDR2 sequences are SGHTA and FQGNSA. The CDR3 runs 15 residues. V was clipped by 5 bases and J by 0 bases, with 11 bases between them.